The subject of this entry is one T cell receptor (beta chain). Its matching antigen is unknown. This table comes from immunoSEQ multiplex PCR, and its TCRdb copy is limited to in-frame clones, with some not included. The data show about 120,000 clones, around 96% seen once. The ends lost 2 bases at V and 1 base at J; junction bases unmatched: 8. Per the germline V gene, CDR1 is MNHEY and CDR2 is SMNVEV (reference sequence). The CDR3 spans 18 residues. The sample is drawn from a study of human thymus T cells. Obtained as resections during corrective heart surgery, the thymus tissue was then studied. Study-wide findings and caveats: Apparent skewing of V and J gene usage characterized both thymic and blood repertoires. What related research reported was that thymic repertoires overlapped highly among unrelated individuals.

The chain joins TRBV27 to TRBJ2-2, with 9 positions matching TRBD2. The clonotype originates from a boy under two years old with a congenital heart defect but otherwise immunologically healthy. Sequenced sample: thymus tissue. CDR3 in DNA: TGTGCCAGCAGTTTAGAGATGGGAGCGGGGGGGAACACCGGGGAGCTGTTTTTT. Amino acid sequence: CASSLEMGAGGNTGELFF.